This T cell receptor (beta chain) was sequenced for a study of T cells in Graves' hyperthyroidism and ophthalmopathy. Looking at the study overall: Peripheral blood was collected at initial diagnosis, before any treatment.

General observations from the study: Most clonotypes expanded in the thyroid (above 0.001) were also present in blood. A median about 6.2 months before onset, the model predicted ophthalmopathy.

This clonotype was observed at least ten times. Its specificity is unknown. Diagnosing involved the use of clinical symptoms, serum thyroxine and TRAb, thyroid ultrasound and orbital computed tomography. Amplification of TCR beta CDR3 regions was performed using RNA transcripts as template. Researchers ran a first-round RT-PCR on the TCR CDR3 using the HTBI primer set. A single record per CDR3 protein comes from TCRdb applying MiXCR to the multiplex PCR reads. The repertoire holds fewer than 550,000 distinct CDR3 sequences, about 15% seen once, with about 14% in the top ten. CDR3 size: 13 residues. Trimming removed 2 bases from V and 4 bases from J, with 11 bases in between. From germline, CDR1 is DFQATT and CDR2 SNEGSKA (reference sequence).

V gene TRBV20-1 combines with J gene TRBJ1-2; D might be TRBD1 (5 bases). Sequencing used blood. This TCR came from a woman younger than 30 with Graves' hyperthyroidism. CDR3 loop: CSARPGSSYGYTF. The CDR3 nucleotides read TGCAGTGCTAGACCAGGGTCGAGCTATGGCTACACCTTC.